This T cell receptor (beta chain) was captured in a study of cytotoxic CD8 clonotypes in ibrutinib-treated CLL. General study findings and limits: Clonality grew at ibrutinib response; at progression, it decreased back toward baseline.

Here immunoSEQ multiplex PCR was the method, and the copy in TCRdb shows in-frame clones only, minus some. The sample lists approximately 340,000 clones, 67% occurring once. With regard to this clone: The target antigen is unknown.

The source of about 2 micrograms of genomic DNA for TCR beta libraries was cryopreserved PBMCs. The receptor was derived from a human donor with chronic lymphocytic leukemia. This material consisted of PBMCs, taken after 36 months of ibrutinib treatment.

CDR3 bases: TGTGCCAGCAAGTGGCGATGGACAGATACGCAGTATTTT. Its translation: CASKWRWTDTQYF. V is TRBV2 and J is TRBJ2-3; no firm D call. Germline CDR1 and CDR2: SNHLY and FYNNEI. V lost 7 bases and J lost 3, with 11 bases in between. The CDR3 contains 13 residues.